This T cell receptor beta chain was profiled in a study of shared clonotypes between healthy human individuals. Study-level results: Sequencing of the sorted subsets was shown by rarefaction to be incomplete despite large depth.

This table comes from immunoSEQ multiplex PCR, and its TCRdb copy is limited to in-frame clones, with some not included. The sample contains just over 2,000,000 clones, over 85% of which appear only once. Germline V CDR1 and CDR2: MDHEN, SYDVKM. The CDR3 totals 17 residues. The germline V and J ends were trimmed by 5 bases and 0 bases, with 17 bases remaining between them. In regard to this clone: Its antigen is currently unknown.

The chain combines TRBV28 with TRBJ2-1; D may correspond to TRBD1 or TRBD2 (6 bases each). The sequence was obtained from a man younger than 35 in good health. The specimen sequenced was naive CD4+ T cells sorted from blood. Subset indicated: CD45RA+ positively selected. As DNA, the CDR3 is TGTGCCAGCAGTCGAGGGGGTGTCGGGAGCTCCTACAATGAGCAGTTCTTC. This translates into CASSRGGVGSSYNEQFF.